Given below is one T cell receptor beta chain in context. This sample is drawn from a study of OX40 agonist ivuxolimab in advanced cancers. Study details: Patients were treated with ivuxolimab, an agonistic anti-OX40 (CD134) antibody. A male proportion of about 86% was recorded, with mean age approximately 64 years and range 23 to 79. A partial response was reached by three patients: one with hepatocellular carcinoma and two with cutaneous melanoma.

V was pared by 1 base and J by 0 bases, with 8 bases between. The germline gives CDR1 SGHAT, CDR2 FQNNGV. The CDR3 extends over 15 amino acids. The protocol was immunoSEQ multiplex PCR, while the TCRdb copy is restricted to in-frame clones and leaves out a portion. The data show about 79,000 clones, 90% to 95% seen once. The specimen was CD4+ or CD8+ T cells sorted from blood, collected in a trial of the OX40 agonist ivuxolimab. The rearrangement uses TRBV11-2 and TRBJ2-3, with D possibly TRBD1 on 5 matching bases. The receptor's source is an adult with an advanced solid tumor such as melanoma, head and neck, liver or kidney cancer. The CDR3 here is CASSLGTISTDTQYF. CDR3 bases: TGTGCCAGCAGCTTAGGGACAATTAGCACAGATACGCAGTATTTT.